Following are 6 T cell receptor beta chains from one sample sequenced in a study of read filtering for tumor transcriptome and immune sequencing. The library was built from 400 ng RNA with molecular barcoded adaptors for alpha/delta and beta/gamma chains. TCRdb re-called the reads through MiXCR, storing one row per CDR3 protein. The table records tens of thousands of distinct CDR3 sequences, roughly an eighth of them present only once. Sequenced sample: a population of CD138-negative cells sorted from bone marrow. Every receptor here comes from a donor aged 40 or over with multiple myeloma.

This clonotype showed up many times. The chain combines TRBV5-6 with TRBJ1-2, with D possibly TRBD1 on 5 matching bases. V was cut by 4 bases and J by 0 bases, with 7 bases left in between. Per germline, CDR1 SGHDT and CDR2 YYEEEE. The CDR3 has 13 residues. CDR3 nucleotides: TGTGCCAGCAGCAGGGGTACTAACTATGGCTACACCTTC. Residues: CASSRGTNYGYTF.

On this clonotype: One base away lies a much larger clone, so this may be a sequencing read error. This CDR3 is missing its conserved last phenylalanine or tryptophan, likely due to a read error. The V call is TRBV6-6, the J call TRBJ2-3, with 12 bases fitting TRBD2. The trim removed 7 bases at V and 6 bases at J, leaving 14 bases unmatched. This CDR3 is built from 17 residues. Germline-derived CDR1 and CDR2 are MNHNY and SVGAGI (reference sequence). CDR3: CASKTTGLAGRGDTQYL. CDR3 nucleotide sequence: TGTGCCAGCAAAACTACTGGACTAGCGGGAAGGGGGGATACGCAGTATCTT.

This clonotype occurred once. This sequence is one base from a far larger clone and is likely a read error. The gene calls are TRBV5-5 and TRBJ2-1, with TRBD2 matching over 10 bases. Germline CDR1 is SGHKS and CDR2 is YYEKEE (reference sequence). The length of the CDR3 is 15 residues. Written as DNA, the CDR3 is TGTGCCAGCAGCTTAGCGGGAGGGCTAAACAATGGGCAGTTCTTC. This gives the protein CASSLAGGLNNGQFF. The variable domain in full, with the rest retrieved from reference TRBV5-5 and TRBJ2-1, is DAGVTQSPTHLIKTRGQQVTLRCSPISGHKSVSWYQQVLGQGPQFIFQYYEKEERGRGNFPDRFSARQFPNYSSELNVNALLLGDSALYLCASSLAGGLNNGQFFGPGTRLTVL.

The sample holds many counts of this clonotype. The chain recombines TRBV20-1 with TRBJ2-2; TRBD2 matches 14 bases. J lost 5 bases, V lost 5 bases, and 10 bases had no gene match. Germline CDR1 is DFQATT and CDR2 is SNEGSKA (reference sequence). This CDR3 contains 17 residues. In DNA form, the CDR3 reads TGCAGTGCTCTGCCAGGGACTAGCGGGGGAAATACCGGGGAGCTGTTTTTT. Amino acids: CSALPGTSGGNTGELFF.

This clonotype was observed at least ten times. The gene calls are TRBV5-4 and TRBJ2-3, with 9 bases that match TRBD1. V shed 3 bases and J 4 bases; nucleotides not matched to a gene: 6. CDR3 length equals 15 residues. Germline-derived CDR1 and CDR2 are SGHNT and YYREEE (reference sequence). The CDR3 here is CASSSGTGTSDTQYF. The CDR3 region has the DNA TGTGCCAGCAGCTCCGGGACAGGGACGTCAGATACGCAGTATTTT.

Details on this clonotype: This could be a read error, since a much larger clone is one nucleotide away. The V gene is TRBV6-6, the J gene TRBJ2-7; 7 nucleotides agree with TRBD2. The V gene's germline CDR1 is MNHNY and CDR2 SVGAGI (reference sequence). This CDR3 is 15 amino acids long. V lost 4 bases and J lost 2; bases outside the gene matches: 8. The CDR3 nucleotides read TGTGCCAGCAGTTCGTCGGGACGGGGGGCCTACGAGCAGTACTTC. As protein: CASSSSGRGAYEQYF.